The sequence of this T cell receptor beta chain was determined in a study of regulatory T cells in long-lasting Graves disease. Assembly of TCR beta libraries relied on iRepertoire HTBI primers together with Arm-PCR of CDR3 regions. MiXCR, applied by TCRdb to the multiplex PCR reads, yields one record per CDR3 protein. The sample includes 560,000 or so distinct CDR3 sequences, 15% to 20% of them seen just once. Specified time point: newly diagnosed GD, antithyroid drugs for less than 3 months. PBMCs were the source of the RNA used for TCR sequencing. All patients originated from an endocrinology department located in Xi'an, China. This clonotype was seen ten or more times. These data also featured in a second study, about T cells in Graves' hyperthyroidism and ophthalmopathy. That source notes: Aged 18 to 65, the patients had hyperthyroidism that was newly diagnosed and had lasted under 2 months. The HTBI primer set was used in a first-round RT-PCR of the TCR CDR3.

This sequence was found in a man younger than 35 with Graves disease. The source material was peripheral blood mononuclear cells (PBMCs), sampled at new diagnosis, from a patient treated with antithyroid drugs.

CDR3 amino acids: CASSSGRGYDNQPQHF. The CDR3 region has the DNA TGTGCCAGCAGCTCCGGGCGTGGATATGACAATCAGCCCCAGCATTTT. V usage is TRBV27 and J usage is TRBJ1-5, with no clear D. V was cut by 6 bases and J by 3 bases, with 18 bases left in between. The CDR3 is 16 amino acids. The germline V gene encodes CDR1 MNHEY and CDR2 SMNVEV (reference sequence).